The T cell receptor beta chain described here comes from a study of beta chain features in type 1 diabetes. On the study more broadly: Comparable age, gender and cell yields were observed in patients relative to healthy donors.

This clone was seen a single time. The target antigen is unknown. Expressed TCRB transcripts were sequenced, since all the RNA that had been isolated was reverse transcribed. Clones were sequenced by immunoSEQ multiplex PCR, and TCRdb holds only the in-frame ones, with some missing. The sample lists fewer than 30,000 clones, around 68% occurring once. Broader study findings: Among patients with Type 1 diabetes, TCRB CDR3s were moderately but significantly shorter in every one of the four CD4+ subsets. Across patients, naive, central memory and Treg TCRB repertoires exhibited apparently greater similarity than was observed across healthy donors. Although PCR might favor shorter templates, it would do so equally in patients and controls.

Material for sequencing was Tregs from blood. This TCR was recovered from a man younger than 35 with type 1 diabetes.

The CDR3 region is CASSPTGGWYEQYF. CDR3 nucleotides: TGCGCCAGCAGCCCGACAGGGGGGTGGTACGAGCAGTACTTC. The V and J genes are TRBV5-1 and TRBJ2-5; 9 bases match TRBD1. The DNA end is more similar to TRBJ2-7, so the J call may be wrong. This CDR3 is built from 14 residues. Germline CDR1 reads SGHRS; CDR2 reads YFSETQ.